The 5 T cell receptor beta chains presented below share a single source sample, sequenced in a study of identical twins. TCRdb analysed the 5' RACE reads with MiXCR anew, one entry per CDR3 protein. The data show more than 1.5 million distinct CDR3 sequences, with around 33% seen just once and about 0.27% held by the top ten. The sequenced sample was cord blood. These receptors came from a newborn girl in good health.

The V call is TRBV29-1, the J call TRBJ2-2; D not certain. Trimming stripped 1 base from V and 6 bases from J, with 6 bases between. Germline V gene sequence: CDR1 SQVTM, CDR2 ANQGSEA. CDR3 size: 12 residues. CDR3 nucleotides: TGCAGCGTTGAAGGGCCCCCCGGGGAGCTGTTTTTT. The encoded protein is CSVEGPPGELFF.

The CDR3, as DNA: TGCAGTGCTAACAGGGGTGTAGATCAGCCCCAGCATTTT. This gives the protein CSANRGVDQPQHF. This rearrangement joins TRBV20-1 to TRBJ1-5; 7 nucleotides align to TRBD1. Germline CDR1 DFQATT, CDR2 SNEGSKA (reference sequence). This CDR3 contains 13 residues. The ends lost 4 bases at V and 5 bases at J; junction bases unmatched: 5.

This clonotype was seen more than once but under ten times. The CDR3 is CATSRVPGSSYEQYF. DNA for the CDR3: TGTGCCACCAGCAGAGTTCCGGGGAGCTCCTACGAGCAGTACTTC. V and J are TRBV15 and TRBJ2-7; D is possibly TRBD2 (5 bases). Germline V lookup: CDR1 LNHNV, CDR2 YYDKDF (reference sequence). V gave up 1 base and J gave up 0 bases, with 10 bases separating them. The CDR3 has 15 amino acids.

The rearrangement links TRBV4-1 to TRBJ2-1; TRBD2 matches at 11 bases. The closer fit of TRBJ2-7 to the DNA end suggests the J call may be wrong. This CDR3 region has 18 residues. Germline CDR1 and CDR2: MGHRA and YSYEKL. The CDR3 loop reads CASSQQTIAGGSYNEQYF. In DNA, the CDR3 is TGCGCCAGCAGCCAGCAGACGATAGCGGGAGGGTCCTACAATGAGCAGTACTTC.

The DNA for the CDR3 is TGTGCCAGCAGCTTAGGGGACAGGGTTCAGCCCCAGCATTTT. Protein product: CASSLGDRVQPQHF. V usage is TRBV7-2 and J usage is TRBJ1-5, with TRBD1 matching 9 bases. Germline assignment: CDR1 SGHTA and CDR2 FQGNSA. J was trimmed by 6 bases and V by 1 base; bases with no gene match: 1. The CDR3 length is 14 residues.